The next 18 T cell receptor beta chains were all read from a single sample in a study of blood T cell repertoires in COVID-19. The assay was immunoSEQ multiplex PCR, and TCRdb's table has in-frame clones only and misses some. The sample consists of roughly 350,000 clones, 90% to 95% of them appearing once. The source material was peripheral blood. The receptors stem from a young woman who had recovered from COVID-19.

The rearrangement joins TRBV29-1 to TRBJ1-2; 9 positions match TRBD1. The length of the CDR3 is 15 residues. The germline CDR1 and CDR2 sequences are SQVTM and ANQGSEA. Trimming removed 6 bases from V and 3 bases from J; junction bases left unmatched: 11. The CDR3 coding sequence is TGCAGCGTGTGGGACAGGGACGGCGGCCACTATGGCTACACCTTC. Protein sequence: CSVWDRDGGHYGYTF.

The V and J genes are TRBV5-1 and TRBJ2-5; TRBD2 aligns across 12 bases. The CDR3 is 18 amino acids. Germline V gene lookup returns CDR1 SGHRS and CDR2 YFSETQ. The V and J ends lost 1 base and 0 bases, in that order; junction bases with no gene match: 7. The CDR3 region is CASSLTASGRVYQETQYF. The CDR3 nucleotides read TGCGCCAGCAGCTTGACGGCTAGCGGGAGGGTGTACCAAGAGACCCAGTACTTC.

The chain employs TRBV20-1 and TRBJ2-1, with TRBD2 identical over 13 bases. This CDR3 has 11 residues. Looked up from germline, CDR1 is DFQATT and CDR2 is SNEGSKA (reference sequence). The J segment lost 14 bases and the V segment lost 6 bases, leaving 4 bases of the junction unmatched. In DNA form, the CDR3 reads TGCAGTGCAACTGGACTAGCGGGAGAGTTCTTC. Translating gives CSATGLAGEFF.

The chain recombines TRBV3-1 (or the pseudogene TRBV3-2) with TRBJ1-2, with 8 bases identical to TRBD1. Germline V gives CDR1 LGHDT, CDR2 YNNKEL (reference sequence). The CDR3 spans 16 residues. The V segment lost 3 bases and the J segment 7 bases; nucleotides outside the gene matches: 13. CDR3 loop: CASSQNAGTGLPGYTF. CDR3 bases: TGTGCCAGCAGCCAGAACGCCGGGACAGGTCTTCCTGGCTACACCTTC.

This sequence joins TRBV30 and TRBJ1-4; D might be TRBD1 (5 bases). Germline V CDR1 and CDR2: GTSNPN, SVGIG (reference sequence). This CDR3 spans 12 amino acids. The V end was cut by 7 bases, the J end by 4 bases, with 10 bases between. For the CDR3, the DNA is TGTGCCTCGGCCCAGGGTAATGAAAAACTGTTTTTT. This gives the protein CASAQGNEKLFF.

This chain uses TRBV18 with TRBJ1-2; 9 nucleotides line up with TRBD1. CDR1 is KGHSH, CDR2 LQKENI, per germline. With 3 bases clipped from V and 6 bases from J, the junction kept 5 bases outside the gene matches. The CDR3 is 14 residues long. The CDR3 here is CASSPDRGKNGYTF. The DNA for the CDR3 is TGTGCCAGCTCACCGGACAGGGGAAAGAATGGCTACACCTTC.

V and J are TRBV7-6 and TRBJ2-3, with TRBD2 matching 8 bases. V was pared by 6 bases and J by 2 bases, with 4 bases of the junction left unmatched. Per germline, CDR1 SGHVS and CDR2 FNYEAQ. This CDR3 region has 14 residues. Here the CDR3 DNA reads TGTGCCAGCAGAGAGCGGGAGTACACAGATACGCAGTATTTT. It translates to CASREREYTDTQYF. Full variable domain (remainder filled in from reference TRBV7-6 and TRBJ2-3): GAGVSQSPRYKVTKRGQDVALRCDPISGHVSLYWYRQALGQGPEFLTYFNYEAQQDKSGLPNDRFSAERPEGSISTLTIQRTEQRDSAMYRCASREREYTDTQYFGPGTRLTVL.

The rearrangement links TRBV3-1 (or the pseudogene TRBV3-2) to TRBJ2-7; 8 nucleotides match TRBD2. The V segment lost 8 bases and the J segment 6 bases; nucleotides outside the gene matches: 12. The CDR3 sequence is 14 residues long. Germline CDR1 is LGHDT and CDR2 is YNNKEL (reference sequence). The CDR3 DNA sequence: TGTGCCAGCCTCCAGCGGGAGTACCGACGCGAGCAGTACGTC. Translated: CASLQREYRREQYV.

V is TRBV6-5 and J is TRBJ2-7; tentatively, D is TRBD2 (7 bases). Trimming took 7 bases from V and 3 from J, leaving 16 bases between them. This CDR3 region has 14 residues. CDR1 is MNHEY and CDR2 is SVGAGI in the germline V gene. Here the CDR3 reads CASIEGGRLYEQYV. CDR3 nucleotide sequence: TGTGCCAGCATCGAGGGGGGGCGTCTCTACGAGCAGTACGTC.

The rearrangement joins TRBV19 to TRBJ2-1; D is unclear. CDR3 length: 13 amino acids. Germline CDR1 and CDR2: LNHDA and SQIVND (reference sequence). V shed 4 bases and J shed 8 bases, with 12 bases lying between them. The CDR3 DNA reads as TGTGCCAGTAGTACCCTGCGTGCCCATGAGCAGTTCTTC. Protein sequence: CASSTLRAHEQFF.

The chain is built from TRBV7-9 and TRBJ2-1, with D hard to call. Trimming stripped 1 base from V and 7 bases from J, with 14 bases between. CDR1 is SEHNR, CDR2 FQNEAQ, per germline (reference sequence). This CDR3 comprises 15 residues. For the CDR3, the DNA is TGTGCCAGCAGCTTAGATCGCGCAGGCCGGAATGAGCAGTTCTTC. Amino acids: CASSLDRAGRNEQFF.

This rearrangement joins TRBV7-2 to TRBJ1-2; no firm D call. The CDR3 is 15 amino acids. The ends were cut back, 5 bases at V and 0 bases at J, with 13 bases in the middle. Germline lookup yields CDR1 SGHTA and CDR2 FQGNSA. The CDR3 nucleotides are TGTGCCAGCAGCCCCCGGCCGACTACTAACTATGGCTACACCTTC. Translated, it gives CASSPRPTTNYGYTF.

The rearrangement joins TRBV4-3 to TRBJ2-3, with 8 nucleotides matching TRBD2. CDR3 length: 21 residues. V lost 0 bases, J lost 1 base, and 18 bases stayed unmatched. Germline V lookup: CDR1 LGHNA, CDR2 YSLEER. The CDR3 DNA follows: TGCGCCAGCAGCCAAGATTTGATAACGTATACGGGGGGGGTCGGCACAGATACGCAGTATTTT. The encoded protein is CASSQDLITYTGGVGTDTQYF.

J is TRBJ2-2 and V is TRBV29-1; D is perhaps TRBD1 (5 bases). V was trimmed by 7 bases and J by 4 bases, leaving 13 bases between them. This CDR3 is built from 13 residues. Germline V lookup: CDR1 SQVTM, CDR2 ANQGSEA. CDR3 loop: CSASYGATGELFF. CDR3 coding DNA: TGCAGCGCCTCCTATGGGGCCACCGGGGAGCTGTTTTTT.

J is TRBJ1-1 and V is TRBV12-3 or TRBV12-4; D is unclear. V was clipped by 5 bases and J by 3 bases, with 7 bases between them. The CDR3 runs 12 residues. In nucleotides, the CDR3 is TGTGCCAGCAGTCGCCGGGACACTGAAGCTTTCTTT. Translation gives CASSRRDTEAFF.

This chain uses TRBV9 with TRBJ2-2, with 8 bases fitting TRBD2. Germline CDR1 and CDR2: SGDLS and YYNGEE. V was pared by 0 bases and J by 6 bases, with 10 bases of the junction left unmatched. The CDR3 totals 17 residues. The CDR3 protein is CASSVVGGTSGPGELFF. The CDR3 nucleotides read TGTGCCAGCAGCGTAGTAGGGGGAACTAGCGGTCCCGGGGAGCTGTTTTTT. Variable domain in full (rest from reference TRBV9 and TRBJ2-2): DSGVTQTPKHLITATGQRVTLRCSPRSGDLSVYWYQQSLDQGLQFLIQYYNGEERAKGNILERFSAQQFPDLHSELNLSSLELGDSALYFCASSVVGGTSGPGELFFGEGSRLTVL.

This chain connects TRBV28 to TRBJ1-5, with 9 positions matching TRBD1. CDR1 is MDHEN, CDR2 SYDVKM, per germline. Trimming cost V 9 bases and J 6 bases; bases outside gene matches: 15. The CDR3 sequence is 16 residues long. The CDR3 DNA is TGTGCCAGTCCGCCTAACAGGGGGCGAATGGGTCAGCCCCAGCATTTT. Encoded protein: CASPPNRGRMGQPQHF.

The rearrangement uses TRBV6-4 and TRBJ2-1; 11 bases line up with TRBD2. V shed 4 bases, J shed 6 bases, and the junction held 2 bases outside the gene matches. The CDR3 covers 14 residues. Germline CDR1 is MRHNA and CDR2 is SNTAGT. DNA of the CDR3: TGTGCCAGCAGTGCCGGGACTAGCGGCAATGAGCAGTTCTTC. Its protein product is CASSAGTSGNEQFF.